This TCR beta chain emerged from a study of brain T cells in children with intractable seizures. Overall study results and limits: Patients' HCMV serostatus was unknown; virus specificity rests on CDR3 similarity alone.

The time point is: blood from clinic visit 5 months post-surgery; TSC patient then seizure free. Only cases whose brain tissue showed the highest T cell transcript signatures were sequenced. Patients received at least one anti-epileptic drug before surgery. The protocol was immunoSEQ multiplex PCR, while the TCRdb copy is restricted to in-frame clones and leaves out a portion. The sample shows about 340,000 clones, about 94% of them seen only once. Germline CDR1 and CDR2: SGHRS and YFSETQ. V lost 0 bases to trimming and J lost 8 bases, with 14 bases between them. This CDR3 is 14 amino acids long. To note about this clone: Its antigen is unknown.

This sequence was found in a boy younger than two with tuberous sclerosis and intractable seizures. This specimen consisted of peripheral blood, obtained around 5 months after surgery. The chain recombines TRBV5-1 with TRBJ1-1, with D uncertain. CDR3: CASSLDGDLSEAFF. CDR3 bases: TGCGCCAGCAGCTTGGATGGCGATTTGTCGGAAGCTTTCTTT.